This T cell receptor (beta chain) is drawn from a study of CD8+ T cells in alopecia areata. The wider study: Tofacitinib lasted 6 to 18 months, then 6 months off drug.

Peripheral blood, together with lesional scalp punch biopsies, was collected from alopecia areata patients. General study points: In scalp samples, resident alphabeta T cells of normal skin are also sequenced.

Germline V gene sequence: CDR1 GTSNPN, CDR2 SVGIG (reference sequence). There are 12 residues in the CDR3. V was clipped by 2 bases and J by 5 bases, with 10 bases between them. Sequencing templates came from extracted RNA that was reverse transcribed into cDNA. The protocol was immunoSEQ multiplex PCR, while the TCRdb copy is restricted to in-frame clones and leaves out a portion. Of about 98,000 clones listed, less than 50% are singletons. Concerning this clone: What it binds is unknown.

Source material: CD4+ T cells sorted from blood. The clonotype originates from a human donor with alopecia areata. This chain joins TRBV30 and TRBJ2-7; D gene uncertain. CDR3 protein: CAWSTFSHEQYF. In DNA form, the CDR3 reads TGTGCCTGGAGTACATTTAGCCACGAGCAGTACTTC.